The T cell receptor (beta chain) under discussion was sequenced for a study of shared T cell receptors in the human thymus. TCRdb's copy holds only in-frame clones and misses some; the assay was immunoSEQ multiplex PCR. In the table there are 640,000 or so clones, 80% to 90% of which are singletons. This CDR3 region has 11 residues. Between the trimmed V and J ends, which lost 2 bases and 7 bases, there was a span of 8 bases. CDR1 DFQATT and CDR2 SNEGSKA come from the germline V gene (reference sequence). These records were also assigned to another study, of human thymus T cells.

The chain carries TRBV20-1 and TRBJ1-2; D is unclear. This receptor was identified in a boy under three years old with a congenital heart defect. The specimen sequenced was thymocytes. For the CDR3, the DNA is TGCAGTGCTAGACTGCGAGGTGGCTACACCTTC. As protein: CSARLRGGYTF.